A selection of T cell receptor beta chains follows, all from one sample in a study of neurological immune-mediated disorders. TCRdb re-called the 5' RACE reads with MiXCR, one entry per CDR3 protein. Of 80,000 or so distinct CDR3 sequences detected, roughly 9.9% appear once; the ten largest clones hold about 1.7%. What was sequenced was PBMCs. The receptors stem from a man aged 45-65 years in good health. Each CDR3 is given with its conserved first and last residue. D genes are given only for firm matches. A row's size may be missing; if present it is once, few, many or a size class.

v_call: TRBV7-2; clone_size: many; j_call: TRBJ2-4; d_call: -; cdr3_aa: CASSPGPTKNIQYF; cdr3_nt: TGTGCCAGCAGCCCGGGACCTACTAAAAACATTCAGTACTTC
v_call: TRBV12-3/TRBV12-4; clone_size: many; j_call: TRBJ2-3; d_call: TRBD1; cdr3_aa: CASNSRLDRGGTDTQYF; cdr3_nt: TGTGCCAGCAATTCGCGCCTGGACAGGGGCGGCACAGATACGCAGTATTTT
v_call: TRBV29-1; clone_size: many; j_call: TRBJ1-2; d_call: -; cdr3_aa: CSVEALGIEANYGYTF; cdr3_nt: TGCAGCGTTGAAGCTCTGGGGATTGAGGCTAACTATGGCTACACCTTC
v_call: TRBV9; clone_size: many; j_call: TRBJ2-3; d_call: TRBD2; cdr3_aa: CASSPHVAGSGTDTQYF; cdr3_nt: TGTGCCAGCAGCCCTCACGTAGCGGGGTCGGGCACAGATACGCAGTATTTT
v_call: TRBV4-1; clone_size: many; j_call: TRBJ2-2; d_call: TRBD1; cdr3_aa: CASSQLLLTGQGGIGQVGELFF; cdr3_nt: TGCGCCAGCAGCCAACTATTACTTACGGGACAGGGGGGAATCGGCCAGGTCGGGGAGCTGTTTTTT
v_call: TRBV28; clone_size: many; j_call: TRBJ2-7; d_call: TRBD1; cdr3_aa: CASWAGDRGYF; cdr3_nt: TGTGCCAGCTGGGCCGGGGACAGGGGCTACTTC
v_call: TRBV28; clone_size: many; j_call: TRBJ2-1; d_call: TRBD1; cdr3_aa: CASSSQGVGYNEQFF; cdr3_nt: TGTGCCAGCAGTTCCCAGGGGGTTGGGTACAATGAGCAGTTCTTC
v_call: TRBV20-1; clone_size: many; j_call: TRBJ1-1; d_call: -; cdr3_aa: CSARTIERDTEAFF; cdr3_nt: TGCAGTGCTAGAACGATTGAACGGGACACTGAAGCTTTCTTT
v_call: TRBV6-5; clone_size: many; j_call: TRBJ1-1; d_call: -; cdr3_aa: CASILRPGRGTEAFF; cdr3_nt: TGTGCCAGCATCCTACGACCCGGACGGGGAACTGAAGCTTTCTTT
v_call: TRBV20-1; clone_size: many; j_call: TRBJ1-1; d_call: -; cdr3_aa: CSAPRQRRTEAFF; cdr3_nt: TGCAGTGCACCCAGACAGAGGAGGACTGAAGCTTTCTTT
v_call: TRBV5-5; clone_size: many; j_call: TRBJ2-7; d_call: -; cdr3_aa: CASSLLARGVYEQYF; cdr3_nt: TGTGCCAGCAGCTTGTTGGCAAGGGGCGTCTACGAGCAGTACTTC
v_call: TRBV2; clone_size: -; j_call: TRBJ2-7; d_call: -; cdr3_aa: CASRKHDPSYEQYF; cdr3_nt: TGTGCCAGCAGAAAACACGACCCATCCTACGAGCAGTACTTC
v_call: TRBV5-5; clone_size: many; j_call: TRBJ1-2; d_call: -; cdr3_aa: CASSLTPSVDRYTF; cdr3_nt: TGTGCCAGCAGCTTAACACCCTCCGTGGATCGCTACACCTTC